The clone carrying this T cell receptor (beta chain) was seen ten or more times. The target antigen is unknown. RNA served as the template for amplifying TCR beta CDR3 regions. Second-round multiplex PCR came after a first-round RT-PCR that employed HTBI primers. TCRdb analysed the multiplex PCR reads with MiXCR anew, one entry per CDR3 protein. In the table there are roughly 610,000 distinct CDR3 sequences, about 20% of which are singletons. This specimen comes from a study of Graves' ophthalmopathy and Graves' hyperthyroidism. Study observations and caveats: The blood repertoire also included most expanded thyroid clonotypes above 0.001 frequency.

Diagnosis relied on clinical symptoms, serum thyroxine, TRAb, thyroid ultrasound and orbital computed tomography. CDR3 size: 15 residues. Germline lookup yields CDR1 GTSNPN and CDR2 SVGIG (reference sequence). Trimming took 0 bases from V and 3 from J; bases not matched to a gene: 5. This sequence originates from a woman aged 18-30 years with stable Graves' hyperthyroidism. Some clones in this sample may be carry-over from other donors' samples. This sequence joins TRBV30 and TRBJ1-2; 9 nucleotides match TRBD1. The source material was peripheral blood. DNA for the CDR3: TGTGCCTGGAGTGTGGAGGGACAGGGCTACTATGGCTACACCTTC. Protein sequence: CAWSVEGQGYYGYTF.